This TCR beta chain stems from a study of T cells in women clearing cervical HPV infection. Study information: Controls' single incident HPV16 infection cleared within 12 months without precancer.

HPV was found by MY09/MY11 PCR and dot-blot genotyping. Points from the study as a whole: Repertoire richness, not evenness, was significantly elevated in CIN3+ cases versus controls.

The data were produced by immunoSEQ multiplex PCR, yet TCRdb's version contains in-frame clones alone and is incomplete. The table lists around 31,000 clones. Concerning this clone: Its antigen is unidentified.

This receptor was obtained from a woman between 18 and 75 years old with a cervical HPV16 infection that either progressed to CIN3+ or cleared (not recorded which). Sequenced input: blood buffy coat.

Partial CDR3 DNA: TGTGCCAGCAGCAGGGTAGGGGGATACGAG. This gives the protein CASSRVGGYE. The complete CDR3 reads CASSRVGGYEQYF. The gene calls are TRBV12-3 or TRBV12-4 and TRBJ2-7; D possibly corresponds to TRBD1 (6 bases). With the read ending 3 residues before the CDR3 end, the germline J gene is used to fill in that end. V was trimmed by 6 bases and J by 4 bases, leaving 13 bases between them. The CDR3 spans 13 residues.